This TCR beta chain was obtained from a study of blood T cell repertoires in COVID-19. At the level of the study: The analysed material was cDNA or gDNA that came from T cells, B-cell-depleted T cells, or PBMCs.

Generated by immunoSEQ multiplex PCR, the TCRdb table keeps only in-frame clones and is missing some. The repertoire includes roughly 410,000 clones, more than 70% of them detected once, and about 2.3% sits in the top ten. The CDR3 extends over 16 amino acids. Germline V gives CDR1 MNHEY, CDR2 SVGAGI. Trimming at V came to 0 bases and at J to 4 bases, leaving 6 bases not matched to a gene. Seattle cases were enrolled at active infection and followed longitudinally. Sequencing was carried out using peripheral blood. The V gene is TRBV6-5, the J gene TRBJ1-2, with 9 positions matching TRBD1. The sequence derives from a woman aged 55 to 70 with COVID-19, enrolled during active disease. In DNA form, the CDR3 reads TGTGCCAGCAGTTACTCAGAACAGGGGGCAGTCTATGGCTACACCTTC. Translation gives CASSYSEQGAVYGYTF.